This record looks at one T cell receptor beta chain sequence and its context. The table lists this clonotype with a few counts. The antigen it binds to is not known. No base quality values were provided; no much bigger clone lies one nucleotide off. Full-length TCR variable regions were amplified by 5' RACE PCR using constant-region reverse primers, and then by semi-nested PCR using Nested Universal Primer A. Using the ReliaPrep RNA Cell Miniprep System, total RNA was extracted, and the SMARTer RACE 5'/3' Kit was then used to reverse transcribe the RNA into 5'RACE-ready cDNA. Multiplex adaptors were used to barcode full-length TCR alpha and beta libraries, and the barcoded libraries were sequenced on an Illumina MiSeq. In the paper's pipeline: Sequencing data were pooled across the five patients for each of nine subset-tissue groups and compared by unsupervised clustering of TCR gene usage. The Morisita-Horn index was used to calculate repertoire similarity, with shared sequences weighted according to their contribution to each repertoire. The public reads were reprocessed in TCRdb via fastp at Q25 and MiXCR, keeping in-frame beta chains. Rows are unified per CDR3 protein, each entry keeping the most common DNA and genes. TCRdb, not the authors, supplied the V and J calls. This sample is represented by about 41,000 distinct CDR3 sequences; 25% to 35% of them were singletons. Of the sample, 3.7% falls within the top ten clones.

The data were obtained in a study (dated by TCRdb to about 2015). With respect to the entire study: Whether tumor-infiltrating Tregs in breast cancer are recruited from blood Tregs or converted in situ from other CD4+ T cell subsets was tested.

Paper-wide results and their limitations: The TCR gene usage of tumor memory CD4+ T cells clustered together with blood and lymph node memory CD4+ cells and with lymph node naive CD4+ cells. The validation in the larger cohort was limited to a single TCR beta V-J rearrangement instead of whole repertoires. The greatest overlap of tumor-infiltrating Treg TCR alpha and beta sequences was observed with tumor naive CD4+ T cells, followed by blood naive CD4+ T cells.

The memory CD4+ T cell population was isolated based on a CD4+CD45RO+CD25- phenotype. Tregs, naive and memory CD4+ T cells from tumor, blood and ipsilateral draining lymph nodes of about 5 breast cancer patients underwent full-length TCR alpha and beta sequencing. Tumor tissue and lymph nodes from ipsilateral axillary dissection were perfused with PBS, minced and digested with collagenase I and hyaluronidase. Mononuclear cells from lymph nodes or 40 to 60 ml of peripheral blood were isolated by Ficoll density gradient centrifugation. Sorted cell populations were confirmed by FACS to exceed 90% purity. Counted from cysteine to phenylalanine, this CDR3 has 16 amino acids. Only the CDR3 region is kept as DNA, spanning 48 bases read in frame from base 1. CDR1 and CDR2, looked up from the germline V gene, are MDHEN and SYDVKM. Trimming at the junction amounts to 6 bases on V and 2 bases on J, and the germline ends lie 19 bases apart.

This TCR derives from a female donor with breast cancer. The sequence links TRBV28 to TRBJ1-1; TRBD1 is possibly the D segment (5 matching bases). Sequenced sample: memory CD4+ T cells sorted from a lymph node. Interpreted using the paper, the cell subset or site label stands for: memory CD4+ T cells, CD4+CD45RO+CD25-. The base sequence is TGTGCCAGCAGGGGGACGGAGCCAGGAGGCAACACTGAAGCTTTCTTT. Its coded protein is CASRGTEPGGNTEAFF.